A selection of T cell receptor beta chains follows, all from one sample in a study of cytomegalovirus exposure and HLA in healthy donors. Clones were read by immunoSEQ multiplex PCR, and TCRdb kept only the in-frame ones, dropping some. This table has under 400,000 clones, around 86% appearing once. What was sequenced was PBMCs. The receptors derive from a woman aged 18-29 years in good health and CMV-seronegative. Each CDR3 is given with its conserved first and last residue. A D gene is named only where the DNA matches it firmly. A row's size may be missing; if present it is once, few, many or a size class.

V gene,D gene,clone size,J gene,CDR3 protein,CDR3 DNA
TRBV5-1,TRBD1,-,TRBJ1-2,CASSLGQGYPYGYTF,TGCGCCAGCAGCTTGGGACAGGGATACCCCTATGGCTACACCTTC
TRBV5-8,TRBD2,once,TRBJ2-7,CASSSQLAGIYEQYF,TGTGCCAGCAGCTCTCAACTAGCGGGAATCTACGAGCAGTACTTC
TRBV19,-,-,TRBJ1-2,CASSIGTENYGYTF,TGTGCCAGTAGTATAGGGACAGAGAACTATGGCTACACCTTC
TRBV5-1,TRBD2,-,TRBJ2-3,CASSLYSGGAGDTQYF,TGCGCCAGCAGCTTGTATAGCGGGGGGGCTGGAGATACGCAGTATTTT
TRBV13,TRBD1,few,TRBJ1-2,CASSPSGQYGYTF,TGTGCCAGCAGCCCATCGGGACAGTATGGCTACACCTTC
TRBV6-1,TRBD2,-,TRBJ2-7,CASSGSGSSYEQYF,TGTGCCAGCAGTGGTAGCGGGAGCTCCTACGAGCAGTACTTC
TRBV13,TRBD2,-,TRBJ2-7,CASSPGGSYEQYF,TGTGCCAGCAGCCCGGGGGGCTCCTACGAGCAGTACTTC
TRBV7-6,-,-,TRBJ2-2,CASSPWTMPNTGELFF,TGTGCCAGCAGCCCGTGGACTATGCCGAACACCGGGGAGCTGTTTTTT
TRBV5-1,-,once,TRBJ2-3,CASSPQPADTQYF,TGCGCCAGCAGCCCCCAACCGGCAGATACGCAGTATTTT
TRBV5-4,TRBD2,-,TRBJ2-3,CASSPGLAVDSTDTQYF,TGTGCCAGCAGCCCTGGACTAGCGGTAGATAGCACAGATACGCAGTATTTT
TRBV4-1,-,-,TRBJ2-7,CASSQVTSGEQYF,TGCGCCAGCAGCCAAGTGACTAGTGGCGAGCAGTACTTC
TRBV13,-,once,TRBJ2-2,CASSPHRAPGELFF,TGTGCCAGCAGCCCTCACAGGGCGCCAGGGGAGCTGTTTTTT
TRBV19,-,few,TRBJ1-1,CASSMTLFYTEAFF,TGTGCCAGTAGTATGACTCTTTTTTACACTGAAGCTTTCTTT
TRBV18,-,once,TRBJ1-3,CASSPPVGLSGNTIYF,TGTGCCAGCTCACCACCGGTCGGACTCTCTGGAAACACCATATATTTT
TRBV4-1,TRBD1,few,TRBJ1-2,CASSQVWGQTDWNYGYTF,TGCGCCAGCAGCCAAGTATGGGGACAGACAGATTGGAACTATGGCTACACCTTC
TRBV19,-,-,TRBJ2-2,CASKIGPSGTGELFF,TGTGCCAGTAAGATTGGGCCGTCCGGCACCGGGGAGCTGTTTTTT
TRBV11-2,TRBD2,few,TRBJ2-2,CASSQGLAGGGTGELFF,TGTGCCAGCAGCCAGGGACTAGCGGGAGGTGGGACCGGGGAGCTGTTTTTT
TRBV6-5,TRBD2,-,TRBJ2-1,CASSSLAGGRNEQFF,TGTGCCAGCAGTTCACTAGCGGGGGGGCGAAATGAGCAGTTCTTC
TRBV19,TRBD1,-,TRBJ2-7,CASSDRGYEQYF,TGTGCCAGTAGTGACAGGGGGTACGAGCAGTACTTC
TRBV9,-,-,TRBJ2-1,CASSATGHLSYNEQFF,TGTGCCAGCAGCGCGACCGGACACCTCTCCTACAATGAGCAGTTCTTC